The clone carrying this T cell receptor (beta chain) has just a few counts. Generated by immunoSEQ multiplex PCR, the TCRdb table keeps only in-frame clones and is missing some. The table lists 130,000 or so clones, almost 70% of them singletons, with under 2.5% in the top ten. The CDR3 totals 17 residues. V lost 0 bases, J lost 6 bases, and 21 bases lay in between. Per germline, CDR1 SGHKS and CDR2 YYEKEE (reference sequence). This sample is drawn from a study of blood T cell repertoires in COVID-19. The sample taken for sequencing was peripheral blood. The receptor comes from a woman in her 70s with acute or convalescent COVID-19. The rearrangement joins TRBV5-5 to TRBJ1-2, with a tentative D call TRBD1 (5 bases). The chain's CDR3 is CASSLVAGIIRKDGYTF. The CDR3 DNA is TGTGCCAGCAGCTTGGTGGCAGGGATAATTCGTAAGGATGGCTACACCTTC. The variable domain in full, completed from reference TRBV5-5 and TRBJ1-2, reads DAGVTQSPTHLIKTRGQQVTLRCSPISGHKSVSWYQQVLGQGPQFIFQYYEKEERGRGNFPDRFSARQFPNYSSELNVNALLLGDSALYLCASSLVAGIIRKDGYTFGSGTRLTVV.